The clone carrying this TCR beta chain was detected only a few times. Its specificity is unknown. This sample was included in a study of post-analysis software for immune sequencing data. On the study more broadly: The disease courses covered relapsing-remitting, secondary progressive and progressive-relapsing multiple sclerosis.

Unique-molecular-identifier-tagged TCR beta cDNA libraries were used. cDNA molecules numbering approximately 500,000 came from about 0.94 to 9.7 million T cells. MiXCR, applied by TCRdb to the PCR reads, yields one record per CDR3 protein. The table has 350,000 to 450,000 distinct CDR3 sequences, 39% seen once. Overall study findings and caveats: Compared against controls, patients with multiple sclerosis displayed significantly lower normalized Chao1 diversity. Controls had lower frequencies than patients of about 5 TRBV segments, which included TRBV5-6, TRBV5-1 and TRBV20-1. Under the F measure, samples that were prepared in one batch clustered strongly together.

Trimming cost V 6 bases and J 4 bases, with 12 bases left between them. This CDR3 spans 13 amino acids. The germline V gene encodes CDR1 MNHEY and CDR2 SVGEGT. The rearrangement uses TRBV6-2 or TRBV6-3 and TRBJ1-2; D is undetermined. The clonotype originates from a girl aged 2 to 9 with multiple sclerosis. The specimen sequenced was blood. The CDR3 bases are TGTGCCAGCAGCAAGGTATCGACCTATGGCTACACCTTC. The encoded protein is CASSKVSTYGYTF.